This T cell receptor beta chain was captured by sequencing in a study of early T cells in non-severe SARS-CoV-2 infection. On the study more broadly: The chains were unpaired, and the sequenced material was bulk RNA from unsorted whole blood.

Study conclusions and caveats: Private and CD4 specificities were missed by VDJdb matching, which favored anti-spike CD8 responses.

The CDR3 loop spans 16 amino acids. The V gene lost 9 bases and the J gene lost 0 bases, with 20 bases spanning the gap. The V gene's germline CDR1 is SGHTA and CDR2 FQGNSA. This clonotype was seen ten or more times. Its antigen is undetermined. MiXCR, applied by TCRdb to the 5' RACE reads, yields one record per CDR3 protein. There are about 76,000 distinct CDR3 sequences in the sample; 11% occur only once, and about 4.4% lies in the top ten. The receptor was derived from an adult who was a healthcare worker with PCR-confirmed SARS-CoV-2 infection or an uninfected control (not recorded which). The rearrangement joins TRBV7-2 to TRBJ1-2, with TRBD1 as a possible D gene (5 bases). Sample: whole blood. The DNA of the CDR3 is TGTGCCAGTCTCCCTGACGGGGCCCGCACTAACTATGGCTACACCTTC. It specifies CASLPDGARTNYGYTF.